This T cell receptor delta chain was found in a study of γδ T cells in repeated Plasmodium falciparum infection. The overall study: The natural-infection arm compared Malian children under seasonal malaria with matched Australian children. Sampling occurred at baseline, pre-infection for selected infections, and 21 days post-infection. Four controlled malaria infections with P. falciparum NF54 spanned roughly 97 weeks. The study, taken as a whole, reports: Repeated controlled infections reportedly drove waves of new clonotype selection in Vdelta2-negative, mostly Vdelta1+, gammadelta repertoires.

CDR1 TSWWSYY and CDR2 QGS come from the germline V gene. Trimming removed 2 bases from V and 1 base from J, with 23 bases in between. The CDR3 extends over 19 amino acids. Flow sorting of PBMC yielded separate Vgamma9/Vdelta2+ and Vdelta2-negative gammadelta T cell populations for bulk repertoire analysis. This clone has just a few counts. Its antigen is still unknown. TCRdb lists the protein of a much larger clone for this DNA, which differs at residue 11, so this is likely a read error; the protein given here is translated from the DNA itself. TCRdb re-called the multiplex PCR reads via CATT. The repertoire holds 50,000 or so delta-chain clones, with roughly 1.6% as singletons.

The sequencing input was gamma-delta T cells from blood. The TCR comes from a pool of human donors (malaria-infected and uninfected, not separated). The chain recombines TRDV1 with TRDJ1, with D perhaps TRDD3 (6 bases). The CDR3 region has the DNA TGTGCTCTTGGGGAAGGGCCTTCGGTACTGTGGGATATCACCGATAAACTCATCTTT. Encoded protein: CALGEGPSVLWDITDKLIF.